The 10 T cell receptor beta chains reported below all come from one sample, sequenced in a study of OX40 agonist ivuxolimab in advanced cancers. Sequencing used immunoSEQ multiplex PCR; TCRdb keeps in-frame clones, though not all of them. The sample includes over 25,000 clones, around 80% of them seen just once. The specimen comprised CD4+ or CD8+ T cells sorted from blood, sampled in a trial of the OX40 agonist ivuxolimab. The receptors here all came from an adult with an advanced solid tumor such as melanoma, head and neck, liver or kidney cancer.

A note on this clone: The germline gene is not matched at one end of the junction; a read error may be the cause. The genes are TRBV2 and TRBJ2-2; possible D gene TRBD2, 6 bases. The CDR3 spans 13 residues. Germline V lookup: CDR1 SNHLY, CDR2 FYNNEI. Written as DNA, the CDR3 is TGTGCCAGCAGGCTGGCTGGCACCGGGGGGCTGTTTTTT. This codes for CASRLAGTGGLFF.

This rearrangement joins TRBV27 to TRBJ2-3, with 7 bases matching TRBD1. Trimming at V came to 1 base and at J to 2 bases, leaving 3 bases not matched to a gene. The germline gives CDR1 MNHEY, CDR2 SMNVEV (reference sequence). This CDR3 has 15 amino acids. CDR3 DNA: TGTGCCAGCAGTTTATTCAGGGGGTTCACAGATACGCAGTATTTT. Protein sequence: CASSLFRGFTDTQYF.

J is TRBJ1-5 and V is TRBV10-2, with unresolved D. Germline lookup yields CDR1 WSHSY and CDR2 SAAADI. CDR3 length: 13 amino acids. The V end was cut by 6 bases, the J end by 3 bases, with 9 bases between. The DNA for the CDR3 is TGCGCCAGCAGGGGTGGCCCCAATCAGCCCCAGCATTTT. Its translation: CASRGGPNQPQHF.

The chain combines TRBV7-2 with TRBJ1-3; D is ambiguous. The V end was cut by 5 bases, the J end by 7 bases, with 18 bases between. Germline V CDR1 and CDR2: SGHTA, FQGNSA. The CDR3 spans 15 residues. CDR3 DNA: TGTGCCAGCAGCCCTCTCATAGGGTACGGGAACACCATATATTTT. It is translated as CASSPLIGYGNTIYF.

This chain joins TRBV5-1 and TRBJ1-1; D not certain. Trimming stripped 3 bases from V and 8 bases from J, with 14 bases between. Germline lookup yields CDR1 SGHRS and CDR2 YFSETQ. The CDR3 is 13 residues long. CDR3 amino acids: CASSSPPGREAFF. The CDR3 region has the DNA TGCGCCAGCAGCTCTCCCCCCGGCAGGGAAGCTTTCTTT.

V usage is TRBV7-2 and J usage is TRBJ2-7; the match to TRBD2 covers 11 bases. The length of the CDR3 is 14 residues. The germline V gene encodes CDR1 SGHTA and CDR2 FQGNSA. Trimming took 5 bases from V and 5 from J; bases not matched to a gene: 5. The CDR3 DNA reads as TGTGCCAGCAGCGGTAGCGGGGGGGCCCACGAGCAGTACTTC. This translates into CASSGSGGAHEQYF.

This chain connects TRBV19 to TRBJ1-6; 9 nucleotides line up with TRBD1. From germline, CDR1 is LNHDA and CDR2 SQIVND (reference sequence). The CDR3 has 15 amino acids. Losses at the gene ends were 4 bases for V and 7 bases for J; bases not matched to a gene: 5. CDR3 residues: CASSKGQGTNSPLHF. CDR3 nucleotide sequence: TGTGCCAGTAGTAAGGGACAGGGCACAAATTCACCCCTCCACTTT.

The chain combines TRBV15 with TRBJ1-1, with TRBD1 identical over 9 bases. The CDR3 covers 17 residues. Per the germline V gene, CDR1 is LNHNV and CDR2 is YYDKDF (reference sequence). V was pared by 1 base and J by 7 bases, with 13 bases of the junction left unmatched. The CDR3 bases are TGTGCCACCAGCAGAGGGGGAATACAGGGGGCGTTGGATGAAGCTTTCTTT. Its translation is CATSRGGIQGALDEAFF.

This clone was observed once. The chain has TRBV7-2 and TRBJ2-5; 11 bases are a match to TRBD2. J lost 5 bases, V lost 3 bases, and 8 bases had no gene match. The CDR3 spans 16 residues. Germline V gene lookup returns CDR1 SGHTA and CDR2 FQGNSA. CDR3 sequence reads: CASSFISGGARETQYF. Here the CDR3 DNA reads TGTGCCAGCAGCTTCATTAGCGGGGGGGCCCGGGAGACCCAGTACTTC.

The chain recombines TRBV6-1 with TRBJ2-1, with TRBD2 identical over 8 bases. Losses at the gene ends were 0 bases for V and 4 bases for J; bases not matched to a gene: 8. CDR1 and CDR2 from the germline V gene are MNHNS and SASEGT. The CDR3 covers 17 residues. This CDR3 is CASSEALSTGGYNEQFF. CDR3 bases: TGTGCCAGCAGTGAAGCGCTTAGTACGGGGGGGTACAATGAGCAGTTCTTC.